The rows below give T cell receptor beta chains drawn from one sample of a study of shared clonotypes between healthy human individuals. TCRdb keeps only in-frame clones here, not all; method: immunoSEQ multiplex PCR. This table has some 1 million clones, about 80% appearing once. The source material was memory CD4+ T cells sorted from blood. The receptor set was obtained from a man aged 18 to 29 in good health. Each CDR3 is given with its conserved first and last residue. The order of the fields is D gene, V gene, J gene, clone size, CDR3 length, CDR3 DNA, CDR3 protein. D genes are given only for firm matches. For some rows the clone size is stated as once, few or many, or as a class when expanded; others skip it.

D: TRBD1
V: TRBV5-1
J: TRBJ2-6
size: .
length: 19
DNA: TGCGCCAGCAGCTTTGGGAGACAGGGCCTCGTTTCTGGGGCCAACGTCCTGACTTTC
CDR3: CASSFGRQGLVSGANVLTF

D: TRBD2
V: TRBV5-4
J: TRBJ2-3
size: .
length: 16
DNA: TGTGCCAGCAGCAAATGGACTAGCGGCGGTAGGGATACGCAGTATTTT
CDR3: CASSKWTSGGRDTQYF

D: .
V: TRBV2
J: TRBJ2-3
size: once
length: 13
DNA: TGTGCCAGCAGTGGAGGGGCAGTAGGTACGCAGTATTTT
CDR3: CASSGGAVGTQYF

D: .
V: TRBV5-1
J: TRBJ1-1
size: many
length: 14
DNA: TGCGCCAGCAGCTTGGGTCAGGCGGGGACTGAAGCTTTCTTT
CDR3: CASSLGQAGTEAFF

D: TRBD2
V: TRBV11-2
J: TRBJ2-5
size: .
length: 15
DNA: TGTGCCACTGTAAAGGTAGCGGGGGGGCTAGAGACCCAGTACTTC
CDR3: CATVKVAGGLETQYF

D: TRBD1
V: TRBV19
J: TRBJ1-4
size: .
length: 14
DNA: TGTGCCAGTAGTATGAGACAGGGTATTGGAAAACTGTTTTTT
CDR3: CASSMRQGIGKLFF

D: TRBD2
V: TRBV6-1
J: TRBJ2-5
size: .
length: 15
DNA: TGTGCCAGCAGTGAACAAGGACTAGCGGGGGGTCCGATCTACTTC
CDR3: CASSEQGLAGGPIYF

D: TRBD1
V: TRBV6-6
J: TRBJ2-7
size: .
length: 14
DNA: TGTGCCAGCAGTTCGACGACAGGGGCCTACGAGCAGTACTTC
CDR3: CASSSTTGAYEQYF

D: TRBD2
V: TRBV19
J: TRBJ2-3
size: few
length: 15
DNA: TGTGCCAGTAGTAAGTCTAGCGGAACGGCAGATACGCAGTATTTT
CDR3: CASSKSSGTADTQYF

D: .
V: TRBV7-2
J: TRBJ2-7
size: .
length: 15
DNA: TGTGCCAGCAGCTTGGGCGGGGGCCTATCCTACGAGCAGTACTTC
CDR3: CASSLGGGLSYEQYF

D: .
V: TRBV7-2
J: TRBJ1-2
size: few
length: 15
DNA: TGTGCCAGCACTTCTAAGGAGGGGCTTAGAGGTGGCTACACCTTC
CDR3: CASTSKEGLRGGYTF

D: .
V: TRBV10-2
J: TRBJ1-1
size: .
length: 13
DNA: TGCGCCAGCAGTGCGACTTGGAACACTGAAGCTTTCTTT
CDR3: CASSATWNTEAFF

D: .
V: TRBV7-2
J: TRBJ2-7
size: .
length: 15
DNA: TGTGCCAGCAGCTTAGGTGGTAGCAGCTCCTACGAGCAGTACTTC
CDR3: CASSLGGSSSYEQYF

D: TRBD1
V: TRBV27
J: TRBJ1-4
size: .
length: 15
DNA: TGTGCCAGCAGTTCTCAGGGGGTCACTAATGAAAAACTGTTTTTT
CDR3: CASSSQGVTNEKLFF

D: .
V: TRBV4-3
J: TRBJ1-4
size: .
length: 14
DNA: TGCGCCAGCAGCCAAGCTTGGGGCGGTGAAAAACTGTTTTTT
CDR3: CASSQAWGGEKLFF

D: TRBD1
V: TRBV28
J: TRBJ1-2
size: few
length: 12
DNA: TGTGCCAGCACCATCACAGGGGGAGGCTACACCTTC
CDR3: CASTITGGGYTF

D: .
V: TRBV19
J: TRBJ1-5
size: once
length: 15
DNA: TGTGCCAGTAGTATAGGAGAAGGGTATGTTCAGCCCCAGCATTTT
CDR3: CASSIGEGYVQPQHF

D: .
V: TRBV4-3
J: TRBJ2-3
size: .
length: 15
DNA: TGCGCCAGCAGTTTCCGGACGGCCGACACAGATACGCAGTATTTT
CDR3: CASSFRTADTDTQYF

D: TRBD1
V: TRBV30
J: TRBJ1-3
size: few
length: 16
DNA: TGTGCCTGGAGTGTTGGGGACAGAAGAACTGGAAACACCATATATTTT
CDR3: CAWSVGDRRTGNTIYF

D: TRBD1
V: TRBV5-6
J: TRBJ1-1
size: .
length: 16
DNA: TGTGCCAGCAGCTTGGGACAGGGGGCGATGAACACTGAAGCTTTCTTT
CDR3: CASSLGQGAMNTEAFF

D: .
V: TRBV30
J: TRBJ2-1
size: .
length: 16
DNA: TGTGCCTGGAGTAGCCTTACAGGGAATCGATACAATGAGCAGTTCTTC
CDR3: CAWSSLTGNRYNEQFF

D: .
V: TRBV6-5
J: TRBJ1-4
size: .
length: 14
DNA: TGTGCCAGCAGTTATGTTGGGTTGGGTGAAAAACTGTTTTTT
CDR3: CASSYVGLGEKLFF

D: .
V: TRBV11-2
J: TRBJ2-2
size: .
length: 16
DNA: TGTGCCAGCAGCCTTTGGGCGAGTGGGGACACCGGGGAGCTGTTTTTT
CDR3: CASSLWASGDTGELFF

D: TRBD2
V: TRBV5-1
J: TRBJ2-1
size: once
length: 15
DNA: TGCGCCAGCAGCTTACAGCGGGGGGGCGTCAATGAGCAGTTCTTC
CDR3: CASSLQRGGVNEQFF

D: TRBD2
V: TRBV6-5
J: TRBJ2-3
size: .
length: 14
DNA: TGTGCCAGCAGCCAGCGGGACTGGGGAGATACGCAGTATTTT
CDR3: CASSQRDWGDTQYF

D: .
V: TRBV7-2
J: TRBJ2-7
size: .
length: 13
DNA: TGTGCCAGCATCCGCGGGGCGCACTACGAGCAGTACTTC
CDR3: CASIRGAHYEQYF

D: .
V: TRBV4-3
J: TRBJ2-3
size: .
length: 13
DNA: TGCGCCAGCAGCCAAGCATTAACAGATACGCAGTATTTT
CDR3: CASSQALTDTQYF

D: TRBD1
V: TRBV11-2
J: TRBJ2-7
size: .
length: 12
DNA: TGTGCCAGCAGTCGGACAGGGACCGAGCAGTACTTC
CDR3: CASSRTGTEQYF

D: TRBD2
V: TRBV28
J: TRBJ2-1
size: once
length: 15
DNA: TGTGCCAGCAGTCGGGGTAGCGGGGGGAATAATGAGCAGTTCTTC
CDR3: CASSRGSGGNNEQFF

D: .
V: TRBV2
J: TRBJ2-2
size: .
length: 16
DNA: TGTGCCAGCAGTGACTCCGCAGGAAGAAACACCGGGGAGCTGTTTTTT
CDR3: CASSDSAGRNTGELFF

D: TRBD1
V: TRBV4-1
J: TRBJ1-1
size: .
length: 18
DNA: TGCGCCAGCAGCCAAGATCGGGAGGGGGCGAATATGAACACTGAAGCTTTCTTT
CDR3: CASSQDREGANMNTEAFF

D: TRBD1
V: TRBV23-1
J: TRBJ2-1
size: .
length: 15
DNA: TGCGCCAGCAGTCTACAGGGGCAGTCCTACAATGAGCAGTTCTTC
CDR3: CASSLQGQSYNEQFF

D: .
V: TRBV5-4
J: TRBJ2-3
size: .
length: 17
DNA: TGTGCCAGCAGCTTGGAGGTCGGTGGCGGGGCCACAGATACGCAGTATTTT
CDR3: CASSLEVGGGATDTQYF

D: TRBD2
V: TRBV5-1
J: TRBJ2-7
size: .
length: 16
DNA: TGCGCCAGCAGCTCGGGACTAGCGGGACTAGCCTACGAGCAGTACTTC
CDR3: CASSSGLAGLAYEQYF

D: .
V: TRBV7-9
J: TRBJ2-2
size: many
length: 12
DNA: TGTGCCAACTCCCGGGGCACCGGGGAGCTGTTTTTT
CDR3: CANSRGTGELFF

D: .
V: TRBV28
J: TRBJ1-2
size: .
length: 15
DNA: TGTGCCAGCAGCGCGGGGGCTCCCCCTAACTATGGCTACACCTTC
CDR3: CASSAGAPPNYGYTF

D: TRBD2
V: TRBV5-1
J: TRBJ2-3
size: .
length: 17
DNA: TGCGCCAGCAGCCCCCCTTCGGGCGGGGGGGCCACAGATACGCAGTATTTT
CDR3: CASSPPSGGGATDTQYF

D: TRBD1
V: TRBV5-1
J: TRBJ1-2
size: many
length: 13
DNA: TGCGCCAGCAGCTTTGACAGGGGAGGTGGCTACACCTTC
CDR3: CASSFDRGGGYTF

D: .
V: TRBV6-1
J: TRBJ2-7
size: .
length: 18
DNA: TGTGCCAGCAGTGAAGCGGTCTACCCCAGCGGCAACTCCTACGAGCAGTACTTC
CDR3: CASSEAVYPSGNSYEQYF

D: .
V: TRBV27
J: TRBJ2-7
size: .
length: 13
DNA: TGTGCCAGCAGTTCCCCCCAAGGGGGGGAGCAGTACTTC
CDR3: CASSSPQGGEQYF

D: .
V: TRBV29-1
J: TRBJ2-1
size: .
length: 11
DNA: TGCAGCGCCGAGGGCAGAAATGAGCAGTTCTTC
CDR3: CSAEGRNEQFF